One T cell receptor beta chain is described in this entry. What it recognizes is unknown. The source of the sample is a study of T cell responses to AZD1222 COVID-19 vaccine. Using immunoSEQ multiplex PCR, the repertoire was profiled, and TCRdb retains in-frame clones only, with some absent. This table holds approximately 80,000 clones, over 75% found once. Deletions cut 3 bases from V and 6 bases from J, with 15 bases between. This CDR3 spans 14 amino acids. Germline V gene lookup returns CDR1 LGHNA and CDR2 YNFKEQ. Broader study findings: Receipt of two AZD1222 doses was followed by a rise in Spike-specific TCR breadth and depth. Just a handful of AZD1222 recipients tested seropositive at baseline. The peak T cell response came first, and repertoires were sampled only after it. A mostly white British donor set with more females was recruited, and clonal diversity was possibly underestimated.

This sequence joins TRBV4-2 and TRBJ2-7; D perhaps matches TRBD2 (5 bases). This TCR came from an adult who received the AZD1222 COVID-19 vaccine. Here the sequenced sample was peripheral blood, taken 28 days after the second AZD1222 dose. CDR3 sequence (DNA): TGTGCCAGCAGCCACCTATCCGCCGGGGTCGAGCAGTACTTC. Residues: CASSHLSAGVEQYF.